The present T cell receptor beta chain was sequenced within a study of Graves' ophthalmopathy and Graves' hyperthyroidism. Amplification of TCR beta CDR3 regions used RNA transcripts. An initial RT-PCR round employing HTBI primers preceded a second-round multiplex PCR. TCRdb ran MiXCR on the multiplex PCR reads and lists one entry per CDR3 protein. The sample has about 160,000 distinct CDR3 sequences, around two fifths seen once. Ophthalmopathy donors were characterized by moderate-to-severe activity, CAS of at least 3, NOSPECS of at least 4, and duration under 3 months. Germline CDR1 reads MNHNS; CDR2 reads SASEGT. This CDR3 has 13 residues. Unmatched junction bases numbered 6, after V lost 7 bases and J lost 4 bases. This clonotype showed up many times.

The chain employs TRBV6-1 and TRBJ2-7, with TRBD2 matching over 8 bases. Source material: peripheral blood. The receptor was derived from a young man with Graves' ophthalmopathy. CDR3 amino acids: CASNVAGIYEQYF. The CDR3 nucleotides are TGTGCCAGCAATGTAGCGGGGATATACGAGCAGTACTTC.